A selection of T cell receptor beta chains follows, all from one sample in a study of CXCR3-negative and CXCR3-positive naive CD8 T cells. Reprocessing the 5' RACE reads, TCRdb reports a single entry for every CDR3 protein and omits DNA. The table for this sample gives 90,000 to 100,000 distinct CDR3 sequences. The sequenced sample was naive CXCR3- CD8+ T cells from blood. Receptors were obtained from a human donor in good health. Some clones in this sample may be carry-over from other donors' samples. CDR3s include the opening cysteine and the closing phenylalanine or tryptophan. Fields, in order: J gene, clone size, V gene, CDR3 protein. Where a row states a size, it is once, few, many or the class of an expanded clone; other rows omit it.

>TRBJ2-2|.|TRBV29-1
CSVGTNTGELFF
>TRBJ1-1|.|TRBV2
CASRSQGVSYTEAFF
>TRBJ2-3|.|TRBV7-9
CASNQWGGITDTQYF
>TRBJ2-1|.|TRBV10-3
CAISVLSSRVDDEQFF
>TRBJ2-4|.|TRBV7-9
CASTENDLGDIQYF
>TRBJ2-1|.|TRBV28
CASSADRAYNEQFF
>TRBJ1-2|.|TRBV7-9
CASSDGQYDGYTF
>TRBJ2-7|.|TRBV5-1
CASSLSQGSIYEQYF
>TRBJ2-1|.|TRBV29-1
CSGTGSTDEQFF
>TRBJ2-7|.|TRBV7-9
CASSSGTEPYEQYF
>TRBJ2-7|.|TRBV7-3
CASSSAGGSYEQYF
>TRBJ2-1|.|TRBV5-5
CASSPKDEQFF
>TRBJ2-6|.|TRBV11-2
CASSHPAASGANVLTF
>TRBJ1-2|.|TRBV29-1
CSVEGATYGYTF
>TRBJ2-1|.|TRBV19
CAEAGTNNEQFF
>TRBJ2-7|.|TRBV7-9
CASSPHVGGLYEQYF
>TRBJ2-1|.|TRBV11-2
CASSFGVAGGNEQFF
>TRBJ2-7|.|TRBV28
CASSSFPGGRDSYEQYF
>TRBJ2-3|.|TRBV11-3
CASSIRTGGEDTQYF
>TRBJ1-5|.|TRBV10-1
CASSEDRDTRTPLCSNQPQHF
>TRBJ1-2|.|TRBV29-1
CSVQGQYSNYGYTF
>TRBJ2-1|.|TRBV12-3/TRBV12-4
CASSFRVGGGRSYNEQFF
>TRBJ2-2|.|TRBV12-3/TRBV12-4
CASSPGGVAGEPGELFF
>TRBJ1-5|.|TRBV7-9
CASSLTGDGQPQHF
>TRBJ2-7|.|TRBV6-2/TRBV6-3
CASSQLDRTYEQYF
>TRBJ1-6|.|TRBV28
CASSLLDRVSSPLHF
>TRBJ2-1|.|TRBV11-3
CASSLDKVLGEQFF
>TRBJ2-7|.|TRBV7-8
CASSLGQGVYGGSYEQYF
>TRBJ1-5|.|TRBV7-9
CASSLSQGGQPQHF
>TRBJ2-5|.|TRBV29-1
CSASRIRAKAQETQYF
>TRBJ2-1|.|TRBV28
CASSFCGGAIHNEQFF
>TRBJ2-7|medium-sized|TRBV7-7
CASSSPRGSVYEQYF
>TRBJ2-2|.|TRBV20-1
CSARDALVSGELFF
>TRBJ2-7|.|TRBV28
CASSIARTGVFEQYF
>TRBJ1-2|.|TRBV29-1
CSVERDNRDWRIYGYTF
>TRBJ1-5|.|TRBV7-2
CASSPTYTSNQPQHF
>TRBJ2-7|.|TRBV7-3
CASSLFGGYEQYF
>TRBJ2-7|.|TRBV12-3/TRBV12-4
CASSTGLAEAYEQYF
>TRBJ2-7|.|TRBV28
CASSSPQKAYEQYF
>TRBJ1-4|.|TRBV7-6
CASSPLGEKLFF
>TRBJ2-1|.|TRBV6-5
CASSYLGVSSYNEQFF
>TRBJ2-5|.|TRBV29-1
CSVDGEGTQYF
>TRBJ2-7|.|TRBV7-9
CASSPLGGLAGAYEQYF
>TRBJ2-3|.|TRBV7-3
CASSLGREADTQYF
>TRBJ2-7|.|TRBV29-1
CSVSGGYSYEQYF
>TRBJ2-7|.|TRBV29-1
CSAGTASSYEQYF
>TRBJ2-1|.|TRBV9
CASSPRDRVNNEQFF